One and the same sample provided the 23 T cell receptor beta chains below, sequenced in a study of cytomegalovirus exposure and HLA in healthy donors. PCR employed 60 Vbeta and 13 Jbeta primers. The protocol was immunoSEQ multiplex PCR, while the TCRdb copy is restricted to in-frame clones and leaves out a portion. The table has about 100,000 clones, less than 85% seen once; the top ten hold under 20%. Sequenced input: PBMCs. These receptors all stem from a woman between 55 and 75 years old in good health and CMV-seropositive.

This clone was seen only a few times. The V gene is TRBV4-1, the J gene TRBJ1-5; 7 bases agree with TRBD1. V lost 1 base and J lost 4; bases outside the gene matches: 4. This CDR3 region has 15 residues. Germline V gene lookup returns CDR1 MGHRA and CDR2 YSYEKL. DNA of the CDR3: TGCGCCAGCAGCCAAGCAGGGACAGAAAATCAGCCCCAGCATTTT. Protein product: CASSQAGTENQPQHF.

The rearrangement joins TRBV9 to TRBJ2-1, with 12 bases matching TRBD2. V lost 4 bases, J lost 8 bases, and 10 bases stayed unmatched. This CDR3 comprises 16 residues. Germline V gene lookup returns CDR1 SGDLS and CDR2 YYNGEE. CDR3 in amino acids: CASSTLTSGSLHEQFF. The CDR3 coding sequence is TGTGCCAGCAGCACGCTGACTAGCGGGAGCCTGCATGAGCAGTTCTTC. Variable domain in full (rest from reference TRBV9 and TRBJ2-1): DSGVTQTPKHLITATGQRVTLRCSPRSGDLSVYWYQQSLDQGLQFLIQYYNGEERAKGNILERFSAQQFPDLHSELNLSSLELGDSALYFCASSTLTSGSLHEQFFGPGTRLTVL.

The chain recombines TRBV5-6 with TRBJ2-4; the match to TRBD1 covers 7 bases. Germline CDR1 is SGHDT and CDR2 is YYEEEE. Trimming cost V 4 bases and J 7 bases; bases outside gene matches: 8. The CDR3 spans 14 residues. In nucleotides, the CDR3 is TGTGCCAGCAGCCCCCAGGGGGTCGGCAACATTCAGTACTTC. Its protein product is CASSPQGVGNIQYF.

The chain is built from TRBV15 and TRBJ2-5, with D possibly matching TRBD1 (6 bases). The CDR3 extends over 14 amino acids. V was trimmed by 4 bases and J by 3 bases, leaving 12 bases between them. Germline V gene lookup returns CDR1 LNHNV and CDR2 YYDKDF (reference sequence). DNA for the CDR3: TGTGCCACCAGCACCAGGACAGTCGAAGAGACCCAGTACTTC. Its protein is CATSTRTVEETQYF. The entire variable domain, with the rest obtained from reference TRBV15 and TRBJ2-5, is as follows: DAMVIQNPRYQVTQFGKPVTLSCSQTLNHNVMYWYQQKSSQAPKLLFHYYDKDFNNEADTPDNFQSRRPNTSFCFLDIRSPGLGDTAMYLCATSTRTVEETQYFGPGTRLLVL.

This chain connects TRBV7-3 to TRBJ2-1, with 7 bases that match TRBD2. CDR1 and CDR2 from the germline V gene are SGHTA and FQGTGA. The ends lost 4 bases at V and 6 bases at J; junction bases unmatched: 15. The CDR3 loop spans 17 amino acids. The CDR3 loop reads CASSSTGARTRFNEQFF. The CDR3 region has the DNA TGTGCCAGCAGCTCCACCGGCGCACGGACTAGGTTCAATGAGCAGTTCTTC.

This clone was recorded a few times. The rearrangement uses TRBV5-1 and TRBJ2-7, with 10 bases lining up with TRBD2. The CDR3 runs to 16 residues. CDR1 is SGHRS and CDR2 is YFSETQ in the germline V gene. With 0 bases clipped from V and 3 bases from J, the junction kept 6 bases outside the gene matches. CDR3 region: CASSLVPGLANYEQYF. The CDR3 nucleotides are TGCGCCAGCAGCTTGGTACCGGGACTAGCGAACTACGAGCAGTACTTC.

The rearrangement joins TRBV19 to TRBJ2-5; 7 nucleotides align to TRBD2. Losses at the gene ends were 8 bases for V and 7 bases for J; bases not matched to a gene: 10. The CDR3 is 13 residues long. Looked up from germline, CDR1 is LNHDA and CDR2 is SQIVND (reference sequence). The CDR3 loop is CASSSGPAGTQYF. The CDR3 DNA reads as TGTGCCAGTTCTAGCGGCCCTGCGGGGACCCAGTACTTC.

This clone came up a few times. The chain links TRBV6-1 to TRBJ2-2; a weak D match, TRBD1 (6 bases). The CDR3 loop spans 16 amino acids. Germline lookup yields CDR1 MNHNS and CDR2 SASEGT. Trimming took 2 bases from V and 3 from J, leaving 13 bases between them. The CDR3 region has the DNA TGTGCCAGCAGTGAAAAGGGGGTTTTGTACACCGGGGAGCTGTTTTTT. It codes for CASSEKGVLYTGELFF.

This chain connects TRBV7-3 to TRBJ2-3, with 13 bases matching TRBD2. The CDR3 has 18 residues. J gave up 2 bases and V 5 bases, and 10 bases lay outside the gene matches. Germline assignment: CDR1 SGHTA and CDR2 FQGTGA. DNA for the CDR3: TGTGCCAGCAGCCCAATTACTAGCGGGAGGGCCCTCACAGATACGCAGTATTTT. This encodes CASSPITSGRALTDTQYF.

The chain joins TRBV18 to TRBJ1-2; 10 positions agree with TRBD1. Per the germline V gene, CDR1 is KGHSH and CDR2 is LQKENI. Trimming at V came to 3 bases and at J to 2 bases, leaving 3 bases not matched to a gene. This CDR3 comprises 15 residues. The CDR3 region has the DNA TGTGCCAGCTCACCCAAGGGACAGGGGAACTATGGCTACACCTTC. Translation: CASSPKGQGNYGYTF.

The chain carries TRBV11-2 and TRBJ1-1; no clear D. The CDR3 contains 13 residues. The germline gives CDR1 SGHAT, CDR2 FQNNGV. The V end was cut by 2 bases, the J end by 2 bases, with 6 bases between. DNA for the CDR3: TGTGCCAGCAGCTTATGGAGCAACACTGAAGCTTTCTTT. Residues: CASSLWSNTEAFF.

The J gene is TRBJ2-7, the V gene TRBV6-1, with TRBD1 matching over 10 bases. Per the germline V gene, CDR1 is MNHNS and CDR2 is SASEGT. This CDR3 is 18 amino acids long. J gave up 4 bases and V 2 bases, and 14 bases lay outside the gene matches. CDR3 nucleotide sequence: TGTGCCAGCAGTGAATATCCCCCACGACAGGGGGCAAAGTACGAGCAGTACTTC. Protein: CASSEYPPRQGAKYEQYF.

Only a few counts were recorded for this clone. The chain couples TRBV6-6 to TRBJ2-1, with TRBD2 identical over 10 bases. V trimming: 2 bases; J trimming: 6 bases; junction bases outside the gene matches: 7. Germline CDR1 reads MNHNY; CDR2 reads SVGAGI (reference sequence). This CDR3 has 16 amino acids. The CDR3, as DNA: TGTGCCAGCAGTTACCCCCCGGCTAGCGGGAGCAATGAGCAGTTCTTC. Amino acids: CASSYPPASGSNEQFF.

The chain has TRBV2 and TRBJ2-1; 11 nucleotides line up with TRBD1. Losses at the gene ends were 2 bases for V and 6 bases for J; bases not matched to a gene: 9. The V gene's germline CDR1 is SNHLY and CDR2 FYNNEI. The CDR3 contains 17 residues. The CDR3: CASSERTGGWGLNEQFF. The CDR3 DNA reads TGTGCCAGCAGTGAAAGGACAGGGGGCTGGGGGCTCAATGAGCAGTTCTTC.

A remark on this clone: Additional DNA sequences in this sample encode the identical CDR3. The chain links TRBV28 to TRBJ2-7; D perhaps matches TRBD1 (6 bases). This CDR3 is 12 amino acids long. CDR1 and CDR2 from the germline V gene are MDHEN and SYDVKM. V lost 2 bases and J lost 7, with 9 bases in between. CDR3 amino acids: CASSLTTGEQYF. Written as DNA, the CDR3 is TGTGCCAGCAGTTTAACGACAGGAGAGCAGTACTTC.

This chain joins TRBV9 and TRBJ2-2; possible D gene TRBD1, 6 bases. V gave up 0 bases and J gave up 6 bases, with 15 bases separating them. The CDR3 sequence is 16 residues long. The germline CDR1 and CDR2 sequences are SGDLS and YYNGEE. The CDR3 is CASSVVRGLTPGELFF. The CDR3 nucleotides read TGTGCCAGCAGCGTAGTCAGGGGATTAACACCCGGGGAGCTGTTTTTT.

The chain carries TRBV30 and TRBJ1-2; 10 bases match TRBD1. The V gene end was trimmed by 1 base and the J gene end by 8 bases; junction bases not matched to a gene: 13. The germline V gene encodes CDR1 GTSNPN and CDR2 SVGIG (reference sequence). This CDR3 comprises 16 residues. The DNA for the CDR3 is TGTGCCTGGAGTGGCGGTTGGGACAGGGGCGATATAGGCTACACCTTC. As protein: CAWSGGWDRGDIGYTF.

CDR3 nucleotide sequence: TGTGCCAGCAGCGTAGGTCTCACAGATACGCAGTATTTT. This gives the protein CASSVGLTDTQYF. This rearrangement joins TRBV9 to TRBJ2-3, with no clear D. Germline loops: CDR1 SGDLS, CDR2 YYNGEE. V lost 0 bases and J 2 bases, leaving 4 bases between the germline ends. The CDR3 sequence is 13 residues long.

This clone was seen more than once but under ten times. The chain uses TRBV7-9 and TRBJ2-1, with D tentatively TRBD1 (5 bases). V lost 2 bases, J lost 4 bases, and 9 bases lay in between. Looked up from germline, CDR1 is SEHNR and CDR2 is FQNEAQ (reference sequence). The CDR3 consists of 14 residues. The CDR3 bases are TGTGCCAGCAGCTTAATGGGGCGATACAATGAGCAGTTCTTC. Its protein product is CASSLMGRYNEQFF.

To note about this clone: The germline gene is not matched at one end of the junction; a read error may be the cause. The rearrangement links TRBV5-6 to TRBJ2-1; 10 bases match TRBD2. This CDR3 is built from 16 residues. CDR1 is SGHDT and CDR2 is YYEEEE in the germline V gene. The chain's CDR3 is CASSSPSSGRKSSELF. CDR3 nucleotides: TGTGCCAGCAGCTCACCGAGTAGCGGGAGGAAATCCAGCGAACTCTTC.

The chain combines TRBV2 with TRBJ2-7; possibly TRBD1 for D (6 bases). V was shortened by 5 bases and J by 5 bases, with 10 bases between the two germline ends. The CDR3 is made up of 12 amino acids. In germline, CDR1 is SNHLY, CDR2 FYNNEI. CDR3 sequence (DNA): TGTGCCAGCAGTTTACAGGGCCACGAGCAGTACTTC. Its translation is CASSLQGHEQYF.

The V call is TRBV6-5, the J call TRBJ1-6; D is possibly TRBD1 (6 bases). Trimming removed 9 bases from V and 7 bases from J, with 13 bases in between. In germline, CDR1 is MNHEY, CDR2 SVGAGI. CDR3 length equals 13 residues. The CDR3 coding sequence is TGTGCCAGTAGACAGGTCCGGAATTCACCCCTCCACTTT. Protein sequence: CASRQVRNSPLHF.

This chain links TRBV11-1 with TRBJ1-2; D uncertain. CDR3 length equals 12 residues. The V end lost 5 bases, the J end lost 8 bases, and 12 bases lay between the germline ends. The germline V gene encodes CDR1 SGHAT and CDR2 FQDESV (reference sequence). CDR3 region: CASSRGPEGYTF. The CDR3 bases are TGTGCCAGCAGCCGGGGTCCGGAGGGCTACACCTTC.